This T cell receptor (beta chain) is from a study of blood T cell dynamics during melanoma immunotherapy. As for time point: pre-treatment baseline. This table comes from immunoSEQ multiplex PCR, and its TCRdb copy is limited to in-frame clones, with some not included. This sample has about 12,000 clones; roughly 91% occur once, and the top ten carry about 3%. The receptor was isolated from a human donor with melanoma. The input for sequencing was blood, taken from a patient treated with checkpoint blockade.

DNA of the CDR3: TGTGCCAGCAGCCGCTTCCAGAACGAGCAGTACTTC. This encodes CASSRFQNEQYF. The chain is built from TRBV5-6 and TRBJ2-7, with D unresolved. Trimming left V 4 bases short and J 5 bases short, with 10 bases between. The CDR3 totals 12 residues. CDR1 and CDR2 (germline): SGHDT, YYEEEE.